The 16 T cell receptor beta chains listed next were all sequenced from one sample in a study of blood T cell repertoires in COVID-19. TCRdb keeps only in-frame clones here, not all; method: immunoSEQ multiplex PCR. The sample holds about 270,000 clones, roughly 85% seen once. Sequences were obtained from peripheral blood. All receptors come from a woman under 30 with acute or convalescent COVID-19.

This chain's CDR3 is CASSPRQGTRNTEAFF. DNA for the CDR3: TGTGCCAGTAGTCCCAGACAGGGGACGCGGAACACTGAAGCTTTCTTT. J is TRBJ1-1 and V is TRBV19, with 8 nucleotides matching TRBD1. CDR3 length: 16 residues. The germline V gene has CDR1 LNHDA and CDR2 SQIVND (reference sequence). The V gene end was trimmed by 5 bases and the J gene end by 1 base; junction bases not matched to a gene: 9.

V is TRBV9 and J is TRBJ1-2; 9 bases line up with TRBD1. This CDR3 comprises 15 residues. The V and J ends lost 0 bases and 8 bases, in that order; junction bases with no gene match: 8. From germline, CDR1 is SGDLS and CDR2 YYNGEE. Written as DNA, the CDR3 is TGTGCCAGCAGCGTAGCACCGGGACAGGGTACCGGCTACACCTTC. Protein: CASSVAPGQGTGYTF. Full variable domain (remainder filled in from reference TRBV9 and TRBJ1-2): DSGVTQTPKHLITATGQRVTLRCSPRSGDLSVYWYQQSLDQGLQFLIQYYNGEERAKGNILERFSAQQFPDLHSELNLSSLELGDSALYFCASSVAPGQGTGYTFGSGTRLTVV.

The chain employs TRBV30 and TRBJ2-7; 13 bases fit TRBD2. Germline V gene sequence: CDR1 GTSNPN, CDR2 SVGIG (reference sequence). V lost 2 bases and J lost 2; bases outside the gene matches: 6. The CDR3 sequence is 16 residues long. This chain's CDR3 is CAWSPRLAGGTYEQYF. The CDR3 coding sequence is TGTGCCTGGAGTCCCCGACTAGCGGGAGGTACCTACGAGCAGTACTTC.

The chain has TRBV4-1 and TRBJ2-7; D unresolved. Trimming left V 3 bases short and J 2 bases short, with 20 bases between. The CDR3 loop spans 17 amino acids. Germline-derived CDR1 and CDR2 are MGHRA and YSYEKL. The CDR3 sequence is CASSHHPLQRQTYEQYF. The CDR3, as DNA: TGCGCCAGCAGCCACCATCCTCTGCAGCGCCAGACCTACGAGCAGTACTTC.

The V and J genes are TRBV5-8 and TRBJ2-7; 11 nucleotides match TRBD2. This CDR3 contains 15 residues. Per germline, CDR1 SGHTS and CDR2 YDEGEE. Trimming cost V 1 base and J 2 bases; bases outside gene matches: 2. The CDR3 loop reads CASSLLTSGAYEQYF. The DNA of the CDR3 is TGTGCCAGCAGCTTGTTGACTAGCGGGGCCTACGAGCAGTACTTC.

The CDR3 DNA follows: TGTGCCAGCAGTGGCTTGCGGGAGCAGTACTTC. It specifies CASSGLREQYF. The V gene is TRBV12-3 or TRBV12-4, the J gene TRBJ2-7; D remains unclear. V was clipped by 5 bases and J by 7 bases, with 9 bases between them. The CDR3 is made up of 11 amino acids.

The chain joins TRBV5-5 to TRBJ2-1; 8 positions agree with TRBD2. In germline, CDR1 is SGHKS, CDR2 YYEKEE (reference sequence). Unmatched junction bases numbered 12, after V lost 4 bases and J lost 15 bases. This CDR3 comprises 13 residues. The CDR3 here is CASSVRRERESFF. As DNA, the CDR3 is TGTGCCAGCAGCGTACGTCGGGAGCGGGAGTCGTTCTTC.

This clone showed up just a few times. The chain carries TRBV7-9 and TRBJ2-6; 10 bases align to TRBD1. CDR3 length equals 15 residues. V shed 1 base and J 8 bases; nucleotides not matched to a gene: 2. CDR1 is SEHNR and CDR2 is FQNEAQ in the germline V gene (reference sequence). The chain's CDR3 is CASSLVGQGTNVLTF. CDR3 DNA sequence: TGTGCCAGCAGCTTAGTGGGACAGGGGACCAACGTCCTGACTTTC.

The chain links TRBV30 to TRBJ1-2, with 11 bases lining up with TRBD1. J lost 7 bases, V lost 4 bases, and 8 bases had no gene match. The CDR3 totals 14 residues. The V gene's germline CDR1 is GTSNPN and CDR2 SVGIG (reference sequence). Written as DNA, the CDR3 is TGTGCCTGGACCCCTACGGGACAGGGGGTTGGCTACACCTTC. This sequence encodes CAWTPTGQGVGYTF.

The chain uses TRBV29-1 and TRBJ2-5; 12 nucleotides align to TRBD2. The CDR3 is 16 residues long. After removal of 5 bases from V and 7 bases from J, the junction contained 14 bases not matched to a gene. CDR1 and CDR2 (germline): SQVTM, ANQGSEA. CDR3 sequence: CSVQGVLAGGLGTQYF. The DNA of the CDR3 is TGCAGCGTTCAAGGGGTACTAGCGGGAGGATTAGGGACCCAGTACTTC.

V usage is TRBV18 and J usage is TRBJ2-5; 12 nucleotides agree with TRBD2. With V trimmed by 6 bases and J by 4 bases, 12 bases remained unmatched. The CDR3 loop spans 17 amino acids. In germline, CDR1 is KGHSH, CDR2 LQKENI. CDR3 DNA: TGTGCCAGCTCCAGATCCCTAGCGGGAGGGCCCAGAGAGACCCAGTACTTC. It encodes CASSRSLAGGPRETQYF. The full variable domain, completed using reference TRBV18 and TRBJ2-5, is NAGVMQNPRHLVRRRGQEARLRCSPMKGHSHVYWYRQLPEEGLKFMVYLQKENIIDESGMPKERFSAEFPKEGPSILRIQQVVRGDSAAYFCASSRSLAGGPRETQYFGPGTRLLVL.

This clone was counted only a few times. This chain joins TRBV6-5 and TRBJ1-2; no firm D call. Deletions cut 2 bases from V and 2 bases from J, with 6 bases between. Germline V CDR1 and CDR2: MNHEY, SVGAGI. The CDR3 totals 13 residues. The CDR3 protein is CASSYEGNYGYTF. In DNA, the CDR3 is TGTGCCAGCAGTTACGAGGGAAACTATGGCTACACCTTC.

V is TRBV28 and J is TRBJ1-2, with D perhaps matching TRBD1 (5 bases). This CDR3 is built from 14 residues. V lost 3 bases and J lost 4, with 12 bases in between. Germline assignment: CDR1 MDHEN and CDR2 SYDVKM. As DNA, the CDR3 is TGTGCCAGCAGTTTTAGTACAGGCATCTATGGCTACACCTTC. Translation gives CASSFSTGIYGYTF.

The V and J genes are TRBV18 and TRBJ2-7; a weak D match, TRBD1 (5 bases). The CDR3 is made up of 13 amino acids. The V and J ends lost 0 bases and 6 bases respectively, with 9 bases between them. CDR1 KGHSH and CDR2 LQKENI come from the germline V gene. Here the CDR3 reads CASSPPLGVEQYF. As DNA, the CDR3 is TGTGCCAGCTCACCACCGTTAGGGGTCGAGCAGTACTTC. Drawing the rest from reference TRBV18 and TRBJ2-7, the complete variable domain is NAGVMQNPRHLVRRRGQEARLRCSPMKGHSHVYWYRQLPEEGLKFMVYLQKENIIDESGMPKERFSAEFPKEGPSILRIQQVVRGDSAAYFCASSPPLGVEQYFGPGTRLTVT.

The V call is TRBV28, the J call TRBJ2-7; 7 bases are a match to TRBD2. With 10 bases clipped from V and 2 bases from J, the junction kept 5 bases outside the gene matches. The CDR3 contains 12 residues. Germline-derived CDR1 and CDR2 are MDHEN and SYDVKM. The CDR3 DNA reads as TGTGCCACCCGGGGGGTCACCTACGAGCAGTACTTC. Its protein is CATRGVTYEQYF.

This clone was seen a single time. In DNA form, the CDR3 reads TGTGCCAGCTCACCACCGGGGGGAGCTGGAAACACCATATATTTT. It is translated as CASSPPGGAGNTIYF. This chain joins TRBV18 and TRBJ1-3; D possibly corresponds to TRBD1 (5 bases). Germline V gene lookup returns CDR1 KGHSH and CDR2 LQKENI. The CDR3 contains 15 residues. The germline V and J ends were trimmed by 0 bases and 2 bases, with 8 bases remaining between them.